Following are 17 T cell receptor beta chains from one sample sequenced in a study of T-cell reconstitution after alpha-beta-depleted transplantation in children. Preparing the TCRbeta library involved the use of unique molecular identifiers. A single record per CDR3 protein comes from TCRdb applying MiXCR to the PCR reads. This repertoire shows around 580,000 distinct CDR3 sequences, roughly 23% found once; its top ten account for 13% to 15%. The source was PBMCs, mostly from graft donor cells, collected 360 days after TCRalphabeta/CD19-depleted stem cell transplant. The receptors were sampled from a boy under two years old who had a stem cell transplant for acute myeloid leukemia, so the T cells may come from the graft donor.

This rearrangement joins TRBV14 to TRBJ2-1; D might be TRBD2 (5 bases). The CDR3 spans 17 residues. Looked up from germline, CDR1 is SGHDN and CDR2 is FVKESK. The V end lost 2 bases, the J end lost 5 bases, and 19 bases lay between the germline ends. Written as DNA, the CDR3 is TGTGCCAGCAGCCAATCGCCGACTCACATGAGGGACAATGAGCAGTTCTTC. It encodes CASSQSPTHMRDNEQFF.

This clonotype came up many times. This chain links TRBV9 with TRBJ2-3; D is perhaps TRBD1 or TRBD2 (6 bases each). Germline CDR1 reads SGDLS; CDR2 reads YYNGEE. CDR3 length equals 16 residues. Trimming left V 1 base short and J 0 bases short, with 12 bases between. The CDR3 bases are TGTGCCAGCAGCGTACGTAGGGGGGCCAGCACAGATACGCAGTATTTT. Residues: CASSVRRGASTDTQYF.

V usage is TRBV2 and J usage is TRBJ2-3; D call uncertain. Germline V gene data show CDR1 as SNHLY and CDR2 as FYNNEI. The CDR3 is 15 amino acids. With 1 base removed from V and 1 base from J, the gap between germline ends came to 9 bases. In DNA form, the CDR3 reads TGTGCCAGCAGTGAAGGCGAACCCCGCACAGATACGCAGTATTTT. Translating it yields CASSEGEPRTDTQYF.

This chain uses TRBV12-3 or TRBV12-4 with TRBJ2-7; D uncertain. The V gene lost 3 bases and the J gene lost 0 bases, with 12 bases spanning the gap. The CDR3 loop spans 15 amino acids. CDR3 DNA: TGTGCCAGCAGTTTGAGTCAGATCGTCTCCTACGAGCAGTACTTC. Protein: CASSLSQIVSYEQYF.

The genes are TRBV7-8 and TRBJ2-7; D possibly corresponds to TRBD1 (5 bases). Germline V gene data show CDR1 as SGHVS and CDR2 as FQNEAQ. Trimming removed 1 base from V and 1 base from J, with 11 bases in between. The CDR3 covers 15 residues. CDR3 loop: CASSLGAGWSYEQYV. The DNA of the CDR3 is TGTGCCAGCAGCTTAGGGGCAGGGTGGTCCTACGAGCAGTACGTC.

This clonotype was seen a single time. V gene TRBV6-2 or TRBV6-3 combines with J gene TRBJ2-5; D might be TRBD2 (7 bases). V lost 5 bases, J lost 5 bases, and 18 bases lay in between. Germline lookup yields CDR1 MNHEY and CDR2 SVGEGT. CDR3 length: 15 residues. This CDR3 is CASSPPRGGWETQYF. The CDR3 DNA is TGTGCCAGCAGTCCCCCGAGGGGGGGTTGGGAGACCCAGTACTTC.

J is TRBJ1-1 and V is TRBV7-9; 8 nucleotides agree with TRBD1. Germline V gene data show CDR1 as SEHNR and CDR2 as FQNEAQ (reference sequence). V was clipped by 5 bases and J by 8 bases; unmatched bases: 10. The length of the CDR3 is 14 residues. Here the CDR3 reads CASSPSGTGGEAFF. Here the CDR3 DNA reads TGTGCCAGCAGCCCATCAGGAACAGGGGGGGAAGCTTTCTTT.

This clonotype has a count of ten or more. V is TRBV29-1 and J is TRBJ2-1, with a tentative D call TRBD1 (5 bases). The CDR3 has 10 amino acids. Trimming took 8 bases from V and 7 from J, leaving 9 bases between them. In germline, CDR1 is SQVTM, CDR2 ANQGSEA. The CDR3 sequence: CSFAGNEQFF. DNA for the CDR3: TGCAGCTTTGCAGGGAATGAGCAGTTCTTC.

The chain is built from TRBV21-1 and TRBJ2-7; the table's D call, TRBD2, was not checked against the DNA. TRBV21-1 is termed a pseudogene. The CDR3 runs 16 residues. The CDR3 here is CASSIPAGSGSYEQYV. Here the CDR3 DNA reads TGTGCCAGCAGCATCCCAGCGGGGTCGGGCTCCTACGAGCAGTACGTC.

Here the CDR3 reads CASSPLGPSGNTIYF. In DNA form, the CDR3 reads TGTGCCAGCAGTCCGCTAGGGCCCTCTGGAAACACCATATATTTT. The V and J genes are TRBV27 and TRBJ1-3; no clear D gene. The V end was cut by 5 bases, the J end by 0 bases, with 11 bases between. Germline V gene sequence: CDR1 MNHEY, CDR2 SMNVEV (reference sequence). The CDR3 is 15 residues long.

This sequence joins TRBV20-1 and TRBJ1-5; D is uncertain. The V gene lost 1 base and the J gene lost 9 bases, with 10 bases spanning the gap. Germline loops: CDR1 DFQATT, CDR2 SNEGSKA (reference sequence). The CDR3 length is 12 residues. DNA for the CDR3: TGCAGTGCTAGAGGGGGAAGCTGGCCCCAGCATTTT. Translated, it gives CSARGGSWPQHF.

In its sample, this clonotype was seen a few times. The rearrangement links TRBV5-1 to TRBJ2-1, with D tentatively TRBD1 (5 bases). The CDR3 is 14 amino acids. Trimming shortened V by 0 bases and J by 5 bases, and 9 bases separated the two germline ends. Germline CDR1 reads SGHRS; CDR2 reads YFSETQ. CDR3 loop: CASSLVIGDNEQFF. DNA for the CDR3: TGCGCCAGCAGCTTGGTGATAGGGGACAATGAGCAGTTCTTC.

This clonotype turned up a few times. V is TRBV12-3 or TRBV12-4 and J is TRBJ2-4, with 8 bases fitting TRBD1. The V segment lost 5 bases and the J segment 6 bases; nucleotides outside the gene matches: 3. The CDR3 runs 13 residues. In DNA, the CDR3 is TGTGCCAGCAGTCAGGGGGCCGGAAACATTCAGTACTTC. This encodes CASSQGAGNIQYF.

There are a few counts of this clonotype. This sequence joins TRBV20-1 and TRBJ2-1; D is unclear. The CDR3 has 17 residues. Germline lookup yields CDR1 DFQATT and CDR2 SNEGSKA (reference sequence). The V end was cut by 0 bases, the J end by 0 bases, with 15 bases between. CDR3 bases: TGCAGTGCTAGAGATCGGATCGGGCAGAACTCCTACAATGAGCAGTTCTTC. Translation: CSARDRIGQNSYNEQFF.

CDR3 in DNA: TGCAGTGCTAGAGATCTTATGGGTCGACAGCAGAACACTGAAGCTTTCTTT. This sequence encodes CSARDLMGRQQNTEAFF. The chain joins TRBV20-1 to TRBJ1-1; TRBD1 might be the D (5 bases). Germline values: CDR1 DFQATT, CDR2 SNEGSKA (reference sequence). The germline V and J ends were trimmed by 0 bases and 1 base, with 18 bases remaining between them. CDR3 size: 17 residues.

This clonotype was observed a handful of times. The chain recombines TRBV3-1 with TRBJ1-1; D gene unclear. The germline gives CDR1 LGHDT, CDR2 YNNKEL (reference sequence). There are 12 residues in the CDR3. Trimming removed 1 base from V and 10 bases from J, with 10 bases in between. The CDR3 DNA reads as TGTGCCAGCAGCCAAGGGCGGCAGGCAGCTTTCTTT. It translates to CASSQGRQAAFF.

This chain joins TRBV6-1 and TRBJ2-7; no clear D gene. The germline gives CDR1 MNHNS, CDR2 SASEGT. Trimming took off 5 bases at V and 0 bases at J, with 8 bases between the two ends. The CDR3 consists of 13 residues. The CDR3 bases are TGTGCCAGCAGTCGACCTGACTCCTACGAGCAGTACTTC. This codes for CASSRPDSYEQYF.